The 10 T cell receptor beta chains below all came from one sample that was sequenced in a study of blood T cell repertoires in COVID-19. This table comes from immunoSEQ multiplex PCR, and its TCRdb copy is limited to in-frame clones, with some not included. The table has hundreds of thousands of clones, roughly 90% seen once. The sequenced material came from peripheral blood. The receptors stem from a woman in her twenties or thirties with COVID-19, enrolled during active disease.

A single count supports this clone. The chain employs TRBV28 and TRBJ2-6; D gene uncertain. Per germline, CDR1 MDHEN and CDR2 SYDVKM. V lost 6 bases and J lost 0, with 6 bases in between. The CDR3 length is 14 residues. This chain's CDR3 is CASRKSSGANVLTF. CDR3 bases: TGTGCCAGCAGGAAGAGCTCTGGGGCCAACGTCCTGACTTTC.

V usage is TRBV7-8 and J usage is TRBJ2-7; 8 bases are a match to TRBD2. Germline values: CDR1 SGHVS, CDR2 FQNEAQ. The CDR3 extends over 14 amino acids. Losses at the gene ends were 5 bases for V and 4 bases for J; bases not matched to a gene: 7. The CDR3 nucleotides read TGTGCCAGCAGCCGAGAGGGACTAGGTTACGAGCAGTACTTC. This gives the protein CASSREGLGYEQYF.

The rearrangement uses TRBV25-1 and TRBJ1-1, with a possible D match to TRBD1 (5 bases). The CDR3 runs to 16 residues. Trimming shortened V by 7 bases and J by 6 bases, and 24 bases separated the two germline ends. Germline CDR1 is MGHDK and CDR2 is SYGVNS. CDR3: CASIGSQGRAGAEAFF. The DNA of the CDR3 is TGTGCCAGCATCGGAAGCCAAGGCCGGGCGGGGGCTGAAGCTTTCTTT. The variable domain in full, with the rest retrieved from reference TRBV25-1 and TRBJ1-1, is EADIYQTPRYLVIGTGKKITLECSQTMGHDKMYWYQQDPGMELHLIHYSYGVNSTEKGDLSSESTVSRIRTEHFPLTLESARPSHTSQYLCASIGSQGRAGAEAFFGQGTRLTVV.

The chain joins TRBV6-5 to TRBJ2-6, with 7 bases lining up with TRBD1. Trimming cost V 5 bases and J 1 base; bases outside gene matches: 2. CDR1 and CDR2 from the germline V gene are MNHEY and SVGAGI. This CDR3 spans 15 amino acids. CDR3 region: CASSPTGSGANVLTF. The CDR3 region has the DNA TGTGCCAGCAGTCCGACAGGGTCTGGGGCCAACGTCCTGACTTTC.

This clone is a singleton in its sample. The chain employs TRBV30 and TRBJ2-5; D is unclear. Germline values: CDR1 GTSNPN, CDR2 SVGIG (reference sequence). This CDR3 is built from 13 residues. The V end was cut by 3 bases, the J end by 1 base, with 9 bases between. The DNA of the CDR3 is TGTGCCTGGAGCGCCGCAGTCCAAGAGACCCAGTACTTC. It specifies CAWSAAVQETQYF. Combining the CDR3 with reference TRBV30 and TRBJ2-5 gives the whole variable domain SQTIHQWPATLVQPVGSPLSLECTVEGTSNPNLYWYRQAAGRGLQLLFYSVGIGQISSEVPQNLSASRPQDRQFILSSKKLLLSDSGFYLCAWSAAVQETQYFGPGTRLLVL.

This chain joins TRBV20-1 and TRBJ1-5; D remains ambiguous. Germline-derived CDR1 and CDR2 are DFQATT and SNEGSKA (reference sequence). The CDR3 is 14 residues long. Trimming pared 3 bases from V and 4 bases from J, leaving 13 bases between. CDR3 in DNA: TGCAGTGCTAGTTCGGCTGGGAGGAATCAGCCCCAGCATTTT. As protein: CSASSAGRNQPQHF.

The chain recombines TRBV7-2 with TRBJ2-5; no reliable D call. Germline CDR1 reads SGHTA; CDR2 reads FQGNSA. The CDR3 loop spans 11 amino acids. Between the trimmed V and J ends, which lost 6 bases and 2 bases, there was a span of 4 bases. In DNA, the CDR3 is TGTGCCAGCAGGGAGCAAGAGACCCAGTACTTC. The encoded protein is CASREQETQYF. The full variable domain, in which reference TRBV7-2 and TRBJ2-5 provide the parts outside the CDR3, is GAGVSQSPSNKVTEKGKDVELRCDPISGHTALYWYRQSLGQGLEFLIYFQGNSAPDKSGLPSDRFSAERTGGSVSTLTIQRTQQEDSAVYLCASREQETQYFGPGTRLLVL.

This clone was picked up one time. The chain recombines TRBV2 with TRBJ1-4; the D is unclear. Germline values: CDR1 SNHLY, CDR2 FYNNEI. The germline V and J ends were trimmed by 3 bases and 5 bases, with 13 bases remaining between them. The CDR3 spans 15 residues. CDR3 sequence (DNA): TGTGCCAGCAGTGACCCCGGGAAGGCCAATGAAAAACTGTTTTTT. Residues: CASSDPGKANEKLFF.

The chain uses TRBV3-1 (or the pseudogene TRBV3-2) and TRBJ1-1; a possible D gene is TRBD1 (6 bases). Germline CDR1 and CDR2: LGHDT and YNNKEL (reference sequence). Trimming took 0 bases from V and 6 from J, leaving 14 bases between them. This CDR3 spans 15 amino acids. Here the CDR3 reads CASSQEGGAPPEAFF. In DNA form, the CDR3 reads TGTGCCAGCAGCCAAGAAGGGGGGGCCCCTCCTGAAGCTTTCTTT.

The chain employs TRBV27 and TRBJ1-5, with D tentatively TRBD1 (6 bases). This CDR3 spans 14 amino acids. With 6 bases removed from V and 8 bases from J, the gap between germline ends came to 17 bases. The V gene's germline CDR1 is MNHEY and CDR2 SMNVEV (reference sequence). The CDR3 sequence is CASRSNRVLEPQHF. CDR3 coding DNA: TGTGCCAGCAGATCGAACAGGGTCCTGGAGCCCCAGCATTTT.